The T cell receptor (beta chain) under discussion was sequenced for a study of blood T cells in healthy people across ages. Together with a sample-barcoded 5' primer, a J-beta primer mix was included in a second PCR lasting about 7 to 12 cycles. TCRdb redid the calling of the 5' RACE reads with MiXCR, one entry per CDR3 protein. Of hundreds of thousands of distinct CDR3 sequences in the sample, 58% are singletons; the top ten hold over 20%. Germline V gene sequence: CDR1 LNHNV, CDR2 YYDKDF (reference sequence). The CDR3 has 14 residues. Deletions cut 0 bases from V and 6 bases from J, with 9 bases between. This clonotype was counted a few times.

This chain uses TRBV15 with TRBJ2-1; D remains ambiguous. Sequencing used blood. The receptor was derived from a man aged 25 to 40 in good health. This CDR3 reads CATSRDRYVNEQFF. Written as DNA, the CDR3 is TGTGCCACCAGCAGAGATCGATATGTCAATGAGCAGTTCTTC.